The 21 T cell receptor beta chains below come from one sample, sequenced in a study of blood T cell repertoires in COVID-19. Sequenced by immunoSEQ multiplex PCR; TCRdb stores in-frame clones only, minus some. The sample shows some 160,000 clones, roughly 74% of them seen only once. The sequenced material came from peripheral blood. These receptors were collected from a woman older than 75 with acute or convalescent COVID-19.

This chain uses TRBV7-8 with TRBJ2-1, with 12 bases matching TRBD1. Per the germline V gene, CDR1 is SGHVS and CDR2 is FQNEAQ. With 5 bases clipped from V and 7 bases from J, the junction kept 12 bases outside the gene matches. The CDR3 consists of 17 residues. The CDR3 DNA is TGTGCCAGCAGCGGACCGCGGGACAGGGGGCTAACTAATGAGCAGTTCTTC. Translating gives CASSGPRDRGLTNEQFF.

This clone was detected only once. The chain combines TRBV3-1 (or the pseudogene TRBV3-2) with TRBJ1-5, with a possible D match to TRBD1 (5 bases). Per germline, CDR1 LGHDT and CDR2 YNNKEL (reference sequence). V lost 1 base and J 8 bases, leaving 9 bases between the germline ends. There are 13 residues in the CDR3. The CDR3 DNA reads as TGTGCCAGCAGCCAAGGGGGGAGGGAGCCCCAGCATTTT. This codes for CASSQGGREPQHF.

V usage is TRBV5-4 and J usage is TRBJ1-2; D perhaps matches TRBD1 (6 bases). Germline values: CDR1 SGHNT, CDR2 YYREEE (reference sequence). V was cut by 0 bases and J by 3 bases, with 18 bases left in between. This CDR3 is 17 amino acids long. The CDR3 DNA follows: TGTGCCAGCAGCTTGGGGCCCAGGGTTGGGGGCCACTATGGCTACACCTTC. Translating gives CASSLGPRVGGHYGYTF.

This clone appeared a few times. The rearrangement uses TRBV11-2 and TRBJ2-7; weak D call: TRBD1 (6 bases). The CDR3 has 14 residues. The V end was cut by 0 bases, the J end by 4 bases, with 10 bases between. The germline V gene encodes CDR1 SGHAT and CDR2 FQNNGV. For the CDR3, the DNA is TGTGCCAGCAGCTTAGAGGTTCAGGGGTACGAGCAGTACTTC. Amino acid sequence: CASSLEVQGYEQYF.

The gene calls are TRBV4-1 and TRBJ2-1; the match to TRBD2 covers 14 bases. Germline trimming cut 10 bases from V and 7 bases from J; bases unmatched to any gene: 15. There are 17 residues in the CDR3. Germline V gives CDR1 MGHRA, CDR2 YSYEKL. CDR3 sequence (DNA): TGCGCCACCAGGATCAGACTCGGGACTAGCGGGAGTAATGAGCAGTTCTTC. Translating it yields CATRIRLGTSGSNEQFF.

V and J are TRBV18 and TRBJ1-2; the match to TRBD1 covers 7 bases. Trimming removed 3 bases from V and 6 bases from J; junction bases left unmatched: 19. The CDR3 loop spans 18 amino acids. The germline gives CDR1 KGHSH, CDR2 LQKENI. This chain's CDR3 is CASSPSSSGTATTHGYTF. CDR3 DNA: TGTGCCAGCTCACCGTCCTCCTCCGGGACAGCGACTACACATGGCTACACCTTC.

This clone has more than one count but fewer than ten. The chain links TRBV5-4 to TRBJ2-1; D is perhaps TRBD2 (6 bases). The CDR3 is 16 amino acids. V shed 4 bases and J shed 0 bases, with 14 bases lying between them. Germline CDR1 is SGHNT and CDR2 is YYREEE (reference sequence). Written as DNA, the CDR3 is TGTGCCAGCAGCGCGGCTAGCGCCCGCTCCTACAATGAGCAGTTCTTC. It translates to CASSAASARSYNEQFF.

This chain links TRBV6-6 with TRBJ2-1; a weak D match, TRBD1 (6 bases). The CDR3 has 15 residues. Trimming removed 6 bases from V and 0 bases from J, with 12 bases in between. Germline V lookup: CDR1 MNHNY, CDR2 SVGAGI (reference sequence). The CDR3 is CASRVTGSSYNEQFF. Written as DNA, the CDR3 is TGTGCCAGCAGGGTAACAGGGAGCTCCTACAATGAGCAGTTCTTC.

The CDR3 protein is CSASGSGRTNEKLFF. The CDR3 nucleotides read TGCAGTGCTAGTGGGTCTGGCCGAACTAATGAAAAACTGTTTTTT. The chain links TRBV20-1 to TRBJ1-4; D call uncertain. The CDR3 length is 15 residues. V gave up 3 bases and J gave up 1 base, with 12 bases separating them. From germline, CDR1 is DFQATT and CDR2 SNEGSKA (reference sequence).

The rearrangement uses TRBV4-1 and TRBJ2-5, with 9 bases identical to TRBD2. Germline loops: CDR1 MGHRA, CDR2 YSYEKL. The CDR3 runs 15 residues. V dropped 4 bases and J dropped 2; count of bases not matched to a gene: 5. For the CDR3, the DNA is TGCGCCAGCAGCCTGCGGGGGGGCCTACAAGAGACCCAGTACTTC. Its protein is CASSLRGGLQETQYF.

J is TRBJ2-7 and V is TRBV19; TRBD1 agrees at 7 bases. The CDR3 contains 15 residues. V was pared by 2 bases and J by 3 bases, with 7 bases of the junction left unmatched. Germline lookup yields CDR1 LNHDA and CDR2 SQIVND (reference sequence). The DNA of the CDR3 is TGTGCCAGTAGTATAAGGGCAGGGGGAGTCTACGAGCAGTACTTC. Encoded protein: CASSIRAGGVYEQYF.

The J gene is TRBJ2-2, the V gene TRBV5-1; the D is unclear. This CDR3 comprises 15 residues. Between the trimmed V and J ends, which lost 4 bases and 0 bases, there was a span of 10 bases. The germline CDR1 and CDR2 sequences are SGHRS and YFSETQ. CDR3: CASSPRHPNTGELFF. CDR3 in DNA: TGCGCCAGCAGCCCGCGACACCCGAACACCGGGGAGCTGTTTTTT.

The V and J genes are TRBV6-5 and TRBJ1-2, with D possibly TRBD1 on 6 matching bases. The V and J ends lost 7 bases and 2 bases respectively, with 11 bases between them. There are 13 residues in the CDR3. The germline V gene encodes CDR1 MNHEY and CDR2 SVGAGI. The CDR3 loop is CASTRQANYGYTF. CDR3 sequence (DNA): TGTGCCAGCACTCGACAGGCGAACTATGGCTACACCTTC.

This clone came up a few times. The genes are TRBV2 and TRBJ1-2; 9 bases fit TRBD1. Germline CDR1 reads SNHLY; CDR2 reads FYNNEI. Germline trimming cut 5 bases from V and 8 bases from J; bases unmatched to any gene: 6. The CDR3 loop spans 13 amino acids. CDR3 protein: CASSTTGGDGYTF. DNA for the CDR3: TGTGCCAGCAGTACGACAGGGGGAGACGGCTACACCTTC.

This clone appeared once. The chain combines TRBV5-1 with TRBJ2-7, with 8 bases aligning to TRBD1. Germline V lookup: CDR1 SGHRS, CDR2 YFSETQ. The CDR3 is 12 amino acids. Germline trimming cut 7 bases from V and 6 bases from J; bases unmatched to any gene: 6. CDR3 amino acids: CASGDRGGEQYF. CDR3 in DNA: TGCGCCAGCGGTGACAGGGGTGGCGAGCAGTACTTC.

A note on this clone: The sample contains more than one DNA sequence encoding this CDR3. V usage is TRBV14 and J usage is TRBJ1-2; D is uncertain. CDR3 length: 13 amino acids. Per the germline V gene, CDR1 is SGHDN and CDR2 is FVKESK. V was cut by 3 bases and J by 2 bases, with 7 bases left in between. In DNA, the CDR3 is TGTGCCAGCAGCCACACGCGGAACTATGGCTACACCTTC. Translated: CASSHTRNYGYTF.

V usage is TRBV4-1 and J usage is TRBJ2-1; D possibly corresponds to TRBD1 (5 bases). The germline V gene has CDR1 MGHRA and CDR2 YSYEKL. V was pared by 1 base and J by 8 bases, with 12 bases between. CDR3 length: 14 residues. CDR3 DNA: TGCGCCAGCAGCCAAGGCAGGGAATGGGATGAGCAGTTCTTC. Its translation is CASSQGREWDEQFF.

The rearrangement uses TRBV5-1 and TRBJ1-4; the D gene is possibly TRBD1 (6 bases). The germline gives CDR1 SGHRS, CDR2 YFSETQ. The germline V and J ends were trimmed by 4 bases and 3 bases, with 10 bases remaining between them. The CDR3 extends over 14 amino acids. The CDR3: CASSQGLANEKLFF. CDR3 coding DNA: TGCGCCAGCAGCCAGGGGCTGGCTAATGAAAAACTGTTTTTT.

This clone was recorded a few times. This chain uses TRBV28 with TRBJ1-2; D possibly corresponds to TRBD1 (5 bases). CDR1 is MDHEN, CDR2 SYDVKM, per germline. V lost 4 bases to trimming and J lost 7 bases, with 19 bases between them. The CDR3 is 15 amino acids. In nucleotides, the CDR3 is TGTGCCAGCAGTTCGCCATCAGGGTCCCCGGGTGGCTACACCTTC. It translates to CASSSPSGSPGGYTF.

This chain connects TRBV19 to TRBJ1-5; 12 bases fit TRBD1. The V gene's germline CDR1 is LNHDA and CDR2 SQIVND (reference sequence). The CDR3 is made up of 17 amino acids. V shed 11 bases and J 2 bases; nucleotides not matched to a gene: 13. CDR3: CAGQRDRGHVGNQPQHF. DNA for the CDR3: TGTGCCGGCCAACGGGACAGGGGGCATGTCGGCAATCAGCCCCAGCATTTT.

The gene calls are TRBV20-1 and TRBJ2-1; no firm D call. The CDR3 has 14 residues. Deletions cut 3 bases from V and 1 base from J, with 10 bases between. The V gene's germline CDR1 is DFQATT and CDR2 SNEGSKA (reference sequence). The CDR3 reads CSASHGTSYNEQFF. CDR3 coding DNA: TGCAGTGCTAGTCATGGTACATCCTACAATGAGCAGTTCTTC.